There are many counts of the clone carrying this T cell receptor (beta chain). Each ophthalmopathy patient scored at least 3 on the Clinical Activity Score and at least 4 on NOSPECS grade, with duration under 3 months. Each 10 ml fresh peripheral blood draw supplied the PBMCs. The data derive from a study of T cells in Graves' hyperthyroidism and ophthalmopathy. V was clipped by 4 bases and J by 4 bases, with 10 bases between them. Germline CDR1 and CDR2: SEHNR and FQNEAQ (reference sequence). The CDR3 is 13 amino acids. The TCR beta CDR3 regions underwent amplification using RNA transcripts as the source. TCR CDR3 underwent first-round RT-PCR with the HTBI primer set. Via MiXCR, TCRdb re-called the multiplex PCR reads, giving one row per CDR3 protein. The data hold hundreds of thousands of distinct CDR3 sequences, with 14% to 15% observed a single time.

The sample consisted of blood. The chain employs TRBV7-9 and TRBJ1-2; D perhaps matches TRBD1 (6 bases). The clonotype was recovered from a woman aged 40 to 55 with Graves' ophthalmopathy. The CDR3 DNA reads TGTGCCAGCAGCTACAGGGACGGCTATGGCTACACCTTC. Protein: CASSYRDGYGYTF.